The rows below give T cell receptor beta chains drawn from one sample of a study of blood T cell repertoires in COVID-19. Assay: immunoSEQ multiplex PCR; the TCRdb copy retains only in-frame clones and omits some. The profile shows 69,000 or so clones, roughly four fifths of them singletons. The sample comprised peripheral blood. All receptors come from a woman aged 80 or over with acute or convalescent COVID-19. The CDR3 runs from the conserved cysteine through the conserved F or W. D genes are given only for firm matches. Only some rows state a clone size, as once, few, many or a class for expanded clones.

abundance: .; d_gene: TRBD1; j_gene: TRBJ1-1; v_gene: TRBV10-3; CDR3aa: CAIRATGAEDEAFF; CDR3nt: TGTGCCATCAGGGCGACAGGGGCCGAAGATGAAGCTTTCTTT
abundance: .; d_gene: .; j_gene: TRBJ2-1; v_gene: TRBV19; CDR3aa: CASSMFGQVSSYNEQFF; CDR3nt: TGTGCCAGTAGTATGTTCGGCCAGGTCAGCTCCTACAATGAGCAGTTCTTC
abundance: .; d_gene: .; j_gene: TRBJ2-5; v_gene: TRBV6-1; CDR3aa: CASSEQGGVETQYF; CDR3nt: TGTGCCAGCAGTGAGCAAGGGGGTGTGGAGACCCAGTACTTC
abundance: .; d_gene: TRBD1; j_gene: TRBJ1-2; v_gene: TRBV11-1; CDR3aa: CASSVRDSYGYTF; CDR3nt: TGTGCCAGCAGCGTACGGGACAGCTATGGCTACACCTTC
abundance: .; d_gene: .; j_gene: TRBJ1-1; v_gene: TRBV29-1; CDR3aa: CSVTPSEEAFF; CDR3nt: TGCAGCGTGACCCCTAGCGAGGAAGCTTTCTTT
abundance: once; d_gene: TRBD2; j_gene: TRBJ2-5; v_gene: TRBV7-2; CDR3aa: CASSLLPSGVTQETQYF; CDR3nt: TGTGCCAGCAGCTTATTACCCAGCGGGGTAACTCAAGAGACCCAGTACTTC
abundance: few; d_gene: .; j_gene: TRBJ1-6; v_gene: TRBV5-5; CDR3aa: CASRDKNNSPLHF; CDR3nt: TGTGCCAGCAGGGACAAGAATAATTCACCCCTCCACTTT
abundance: .; d_gene: .; j_gene: TRBJ1-1; v_gene: TRBV29-1; CDR3aa: CSVDRGQQYTEAFF; CDR3nt: TGCAGCGTTGATAGAGGCCAGCAGTACACTGAAGCTTTCTTT
abundance: .; d_gene: TRBD1; j_gene: TRBJ2-1; v_gene: TRBV24-1; CDR3aa: CATSDAGTGANEQFF; CDR3nt: TGTGCCACCAGTGACGCCGGGACAGGGGCCAATGAGCAGTTCTTC
abundance: .; d_gene: TRBD1; j_gene: TRBJ2-7; v_gene: TRBV11-1; CDR3aa: CASSSWDRGDYEQYF; CDR3nt: TGTGCCAGCAGCTCCTGGGACAGGGGGGACTACGAGCAGTACTTC
abundance: once; d_gene: TRBD2; j_gene: TRBJ2-5; v_gene: TRBV12-5; CDR3aa: CASGLGTSGGAEETQYF; CDR3nt: TGTGCTAGTGGTTTGGGGACTAGCGGGGGGGCCGAAGAGACCCAGTACTTC
abundance: .; d_gene: TRBD1; j_gene: TRBJ1-2; v_gene: TRBV6-4; CDR3aa: CASRAEQGPYYGYTF; CDR3nt: TGTGCCAGCAGGGCGGAACAGGGGCCATACTATGGCTACACCTTC
abundance: .; d_gene: TRBD1; j_gene: TRBJ2-7; v_gene: TRBV7-9; CDR3aa: CASSLGQGWREQYF; CDR3nt: TGTGCCAGCAGCCTCGGACAGGGATGGCGTGAGCAGTACTTC
abundance: .; d_gene: TRBD1; j_gene: TRBJ1-2; v_gene: TRBV25-1; CDR3aa: CASTRQGTNYGYTF; CDR3nt: TGTGCCAGCACCCGACAGGGAACTAACTATGGCTACACCTTC